Listed below are T cell receptor beta chains from one sample, sequenced in a study of OX40 agonist ivuxolimab in advanced cancers. Generated by immunoSEQ multiplex PCR, the TCRdb table keeps only in-frame clones and is missing some. The table shows over 30,000 clones, with around 90% occurring only once. The source was CD4+ or CD8+ T cells sorted from blood, collected in a trial of the OX40 agonist ivuxolimab. The receptors come from an adult with an advanced solid tumor such as melanoma, head and neck, liver or kidney cancer. The CDR3 runs from the conserved cysteine through the conserved F or W. Fields, in order: J gene, V gene, CDR3 protein.

TRBJ2-7 TRBV27 CASSPITGEQYF
TRBJ1-2 TRBV30 CAWSMLAGGLIGYTF
TRBJ1-3 TRBV28 CASSVDRGQVGNTIYF
TRBJ1-2 TRBV5-6 CASSFRGPANYGYTF
TRBJ2-7 TRBV7-2 CASSLASGGAYEQYF
TRBJ1-2 TRBV6-1 CASMPGLYYGYTF
TRBJ2-7 TRBV28 CASSSPSIGGREQYF
TRBJ2-2 TRBV7-8 CASCALGAPNTGELFF
TRBJ2-1 TRBV28 CASRLGPGQGDNEQFF
TRBJ1-4 TRBV19 CASSNSGEKLFF
TRBJ1-1 TRBV5-1 CASKVGTSNTEAFF
TRBJ2-1 TRBV13 CASSRTGTSGSSYNEQFF
TRBJ2-3 TRBV28 CASSGTSGRALTDTQYF
TRBJ2-1 TRBV10-3 CAISEGTRRSSYNEQFF
TRBJ2-3 TRBV28 CASSLLQERDTQYF
. TRBV6-5 CASSRQGVASYEQYF
TRBJ1-1 TRBV18 CASSPSGGPGTEAFF
TRBJ2-5 TRBV18 CASSPPGMRETQYF
TRBJ2-3 TRBV19 CASSPDGGHTDTQYF
TRBJ1-4 TRBV5-5 CASSFARSNEKLFF
. TRBV11-2 CASSLVPSYEQYF
TRBJ1-1 TRBV27 CASSFLTHRGVEAFF
TRBJ2-1 TRBV7-2 CASSALAGNEQFF
TRBJ2-7 TRBV10-3 CAISVAGTVYEQYF
TRBJ2-7 TRBV11-2 CASSLGPGPYEQYF
TRBJ1-6 TRBV6-1 CASSQGASSSPLHF
TRBJ1-2 TRBV28 CASSSNPQGAQDGYTF
TRBJ1-4 TRBV4-2 CASSQEVADSLYEKLFF
TRBJ1-1 TRBV6-5 CASSYAPDRSWGEAFF
TRBJ2-1 TRBV7-2 CASGAGGANEQFF
TRBJ2-1 TRBV19 CASSVTGGNEQFF
TRBJ1-5 TRBV28 CASSSFLTGGNQPQHF
TRBJ1-2 TRBV5-4 CASSQDGQIYGYTF
TRBJ2-3 TRBV13 CASSPSGASTDTQYF
TRBJ2-2 TRBV19 CASSMFATGELFF
TRBJ1-1 TRBV10-3 CAIRAGTEAFF
TRBJ2-3 TRBV4-1 CASSQFEGGPSGNTDTQYF
TRBJ1-1 TRBV9 CASSVEGGGDLNTEAFF
TRBJ1-2 TRBV28 CASIPTGVNYGYTF
TRBJ1-4 TRBV28 CASQDRDNEKLFF
TRBJ1-5 TRBV4-3 CASSQLLDSNQPQHF
TRBJ2-7 TRBV18 CASSPQQGTYEQYF
TRBJ2-2 TRBV29-1 CSVGPSTGELFF
TRBJ1-6 TRBV6-1 CATLAKANYNSPLHF
TRBJ2-7 TRBV28 CASSESVSSYEQYF
TRBJ2-3 TRBV7-2 CASSLSGAPDTQYF
TRBJ1-2 TRBV13 CASSLAGEDSNYGYTF